This T cell receptor beta chain is drawn from a study of T cell responses to AZD1222 COVID-19 vaccine. In the study overall: Both about-4-week and about-12-week second-dose recipients were combined. Study results and limitations: Spike was spanned by vaccine-associated CD4 TCRs, with dominance at 160-218 and 743-854.

About this clone itself: Its antigen is as yet unknown.

Germline V gene data show CDR1 as MNHEY and CDR2 as SVGEGT. This CDR3 region has 14 residues. The V and J ends lost 6 bases and 3 bases, in that order; junction bases with no gene match: 2. Profiling relied on immunoSEQ multiplex PCR, and the TCRdb table lists in-frame clones only, not all of them. The sample yields approximately 130,000 clones, roughly nine tenths seen once. This chain uses TRBV6-2 or TRBV6-3 with TRBJ2-1, with 10 bases identical to TRBD2. The clonotype comes from an adult in good health. The input for sequencing was peripheral blood, taken on day 0 of AZD1222 vaccination. Here the CDR3 reads CASSTSGVYNEQFF. The CDR3 DNA follows: TGTGCCAGCAGCACTAGCGGGGTCTACAATGAGCAGTTCTTC.